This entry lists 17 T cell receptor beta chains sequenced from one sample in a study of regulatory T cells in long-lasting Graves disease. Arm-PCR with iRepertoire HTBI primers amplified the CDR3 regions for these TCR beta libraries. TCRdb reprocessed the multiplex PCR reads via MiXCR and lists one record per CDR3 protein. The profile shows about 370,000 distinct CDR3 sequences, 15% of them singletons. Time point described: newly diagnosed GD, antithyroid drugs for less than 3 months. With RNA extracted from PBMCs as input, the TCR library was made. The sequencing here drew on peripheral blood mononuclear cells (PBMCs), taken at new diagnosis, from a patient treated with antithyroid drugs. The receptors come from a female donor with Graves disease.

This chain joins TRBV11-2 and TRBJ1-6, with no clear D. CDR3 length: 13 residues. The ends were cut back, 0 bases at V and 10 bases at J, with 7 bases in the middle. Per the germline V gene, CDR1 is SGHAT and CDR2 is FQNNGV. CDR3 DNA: TGTGCCAGCAGCTTAGATCAGGAGTCACCCCTCCACTTT. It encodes CASSLDQESPLHF.

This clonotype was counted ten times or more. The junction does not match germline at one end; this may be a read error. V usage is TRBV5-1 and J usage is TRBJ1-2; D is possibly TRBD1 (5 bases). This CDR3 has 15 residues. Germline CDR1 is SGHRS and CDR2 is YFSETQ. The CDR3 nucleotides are TGTGCCAGCAGCTTGTGGGAGGGACCTGACTATGGCTACACCTTC. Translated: CASSLWEGPDYGYTF.

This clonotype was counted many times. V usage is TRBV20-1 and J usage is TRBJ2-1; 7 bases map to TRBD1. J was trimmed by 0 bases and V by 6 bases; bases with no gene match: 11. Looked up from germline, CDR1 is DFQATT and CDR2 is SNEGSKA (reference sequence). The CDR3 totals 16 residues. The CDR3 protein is CSAADRGLSSYNEQFF. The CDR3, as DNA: TGCAGTGCCGCAGATAGGGGGCTCAGCTCCTACAATGAGCAGTTCTTC.

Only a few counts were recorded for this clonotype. The CDR3 DNA reads TGTGCCAGCAGCTTAGGAGGGGACAGGGCTGAGGGCTACACCTTC. Translation: CASSLGGDRAEGYTF. The V call is TRBV7-9, the J call TRBJ1-2; 9 bases agree with TRBD1. The germline gives CDR1 SEHNR, CDR2 FQNEAQ (reference sequence). The CDR3 covers 15 residues. J gave up 8 bases and V 1 base, and 8 bases lay outside the gene matches.

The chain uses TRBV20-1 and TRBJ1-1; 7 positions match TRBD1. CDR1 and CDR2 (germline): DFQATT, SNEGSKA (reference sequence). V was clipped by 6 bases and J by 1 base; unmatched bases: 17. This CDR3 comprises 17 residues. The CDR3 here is CSAHPPSRDRPNTEAFF. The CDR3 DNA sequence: TGCAGTGCCCACCCCCCTTCCCGGGACAGACCGAACACTGAAGCTTTCTTT.

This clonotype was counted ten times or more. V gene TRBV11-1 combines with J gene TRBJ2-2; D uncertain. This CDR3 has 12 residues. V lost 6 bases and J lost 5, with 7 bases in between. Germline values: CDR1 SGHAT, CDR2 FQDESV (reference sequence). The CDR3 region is CASRSNTGELFF. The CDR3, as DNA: TGTGCCAGCAGATCCAATACCGGGGAGCTGTTTTTT.

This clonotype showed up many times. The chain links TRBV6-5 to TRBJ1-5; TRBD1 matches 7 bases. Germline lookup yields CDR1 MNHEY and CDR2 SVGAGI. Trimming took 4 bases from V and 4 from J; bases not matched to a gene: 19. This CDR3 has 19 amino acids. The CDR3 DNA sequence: TGTGCCAGCAGTTCGTCATGGACAGGTACGGGATGGCGGAATCAGCCCCAGCATTTT. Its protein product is CASSSSWTGTGWRNQPQHF.

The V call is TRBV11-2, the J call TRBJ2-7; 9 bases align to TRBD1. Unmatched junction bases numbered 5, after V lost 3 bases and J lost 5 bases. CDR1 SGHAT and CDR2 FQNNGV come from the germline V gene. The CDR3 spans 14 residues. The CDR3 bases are TGTGCCAGCAGCTTGGGGACAGGGTATAACGAGCAGTACTTC. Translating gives CASSLGTGYNEQYF.

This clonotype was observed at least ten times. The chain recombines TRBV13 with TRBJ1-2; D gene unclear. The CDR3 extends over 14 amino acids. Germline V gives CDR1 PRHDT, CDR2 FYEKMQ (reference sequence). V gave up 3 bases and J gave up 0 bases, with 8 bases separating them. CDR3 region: CASSLPGPNYGYTF. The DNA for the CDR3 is TGTGCCAGCAGCTTGCCCGGACCTAACTATGGCTACACCTTC.

The CDR3 here is CASSQVLLAGVPEQYF. CDR3 in DNA: TGTGCCAGCAGCCAGGTACTACTAGCGGGAGTCCCCGAGCAGTACTTC. V gene TRBV3-1 combines with J gene TRBJ2-7; 11 nucleotides match TRBD2. The CDR3 loop spans 16 amino acids. The V gene's germline CDR1 is LGHDT and CDR2 YNNKEL (reference sequence). J was trimmed by 6 bases and V by 3 bases; bases with no gene match: 10.

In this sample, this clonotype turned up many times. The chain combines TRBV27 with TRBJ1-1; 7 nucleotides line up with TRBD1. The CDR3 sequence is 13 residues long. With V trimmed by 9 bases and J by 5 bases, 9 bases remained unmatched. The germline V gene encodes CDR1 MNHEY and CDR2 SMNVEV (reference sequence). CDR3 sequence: CARQVQGETEAFF. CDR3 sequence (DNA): TGTGCCAGGCAAGTTCAGGGGGAAACTGAAGCTTTCTTT.

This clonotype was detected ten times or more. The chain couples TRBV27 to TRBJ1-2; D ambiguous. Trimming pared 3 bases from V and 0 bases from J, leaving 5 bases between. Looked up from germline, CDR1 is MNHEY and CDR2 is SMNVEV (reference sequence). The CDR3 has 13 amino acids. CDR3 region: CASSLRANYGYTF. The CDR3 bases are TGTGCCAGCAGTTTGAGGGCTAACTATGGCTACACCTTC.

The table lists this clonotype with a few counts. CDR3 sequence reads: CASSYQDRNTEAFF. The CDR3 DNA is TGTGCCAGCAGTTACCAAGACAGGAACACTGAAGCTTTCTTT. This rearrangement joins TRBV6-2 or TRBV6-3 to TRBJ1-1; maybe TRBD1 (5 bases). From germline, CDR1 is MNHEY and CDR2 SVGEGT. The CDR3 is 14 residues long. Trimming stripped 2 bases from V and 1 base from J, with 8 bases between.

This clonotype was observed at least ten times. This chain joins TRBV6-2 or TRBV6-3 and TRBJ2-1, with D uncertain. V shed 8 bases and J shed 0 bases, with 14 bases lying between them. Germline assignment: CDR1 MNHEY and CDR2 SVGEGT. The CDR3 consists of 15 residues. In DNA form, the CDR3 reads TGTGCCAGCTGGATGGACCGAAACTCCTACAATGAGCAGTTCTTC. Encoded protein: CASWMDRNSYNEQFF.

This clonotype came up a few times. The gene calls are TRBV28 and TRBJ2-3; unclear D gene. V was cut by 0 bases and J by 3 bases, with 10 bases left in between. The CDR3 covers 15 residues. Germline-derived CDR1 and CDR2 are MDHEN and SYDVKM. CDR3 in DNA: TGTGCCAGCAGTTTATGTATAGGGTCTACAGATACGCAGTATTTT. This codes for CASSLCIGSTDTQYF. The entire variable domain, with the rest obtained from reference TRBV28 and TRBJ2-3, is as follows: DVKVTQSSRYLVKRTGEKVFLECVQDMDHENMFWYRQDPGLGLRLIYFSYDVKMKEKGDIPEGYSVSREKKERFSLILESASTNQTSMYLCASSLCIGSTDTQYFGPGTRLTVL.

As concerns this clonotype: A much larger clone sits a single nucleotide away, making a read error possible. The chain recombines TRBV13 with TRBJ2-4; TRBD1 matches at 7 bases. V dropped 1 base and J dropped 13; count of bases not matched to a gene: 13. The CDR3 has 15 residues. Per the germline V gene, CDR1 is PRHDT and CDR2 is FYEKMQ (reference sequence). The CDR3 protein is CASSLVRDRDNEQYF. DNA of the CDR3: TGTGCCAGCAGCTTAGTCCGGGACAGAGACAATGAGCAGTACTTC.

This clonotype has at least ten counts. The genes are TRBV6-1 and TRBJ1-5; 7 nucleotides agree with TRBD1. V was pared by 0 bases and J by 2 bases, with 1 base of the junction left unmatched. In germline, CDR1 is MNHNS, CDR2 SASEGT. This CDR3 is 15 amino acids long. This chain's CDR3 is CASSEAGQGNQPQHF. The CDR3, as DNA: TGTGCCAGCAGTGAAGCTGGACAGGGCAATCAGCCCCAGCATTTT.